One and the same sample provided the 20 T cell receptor beta chains below, sequenced in a study of T-cell memory formation after mild COVID-19. From the 5' RACE reads, TCRdb called clonotypes with MiXCR, one entry per CDR3 protein. The profile shows 350,000 or so distinct CDR3 sequences, roughly 21% of them singletons. Sequencing input: PBMCs or a T cell subset sorted from them (not recorded which). The receptors derive from an adult woman who had mild COVID-19 (a few samples of this study predate the infection). Cell type and time point are not known.

The chain uses TRBV5-1 and TRBJ2-7; 7 bases are a match to TRBD2. The CDR3 sequence is 14 residues long. Germline assignment: CDR1 SGHRS and CDR2 YFSETQ. Germline trimming cut 4 bases from V and 7 bases from J; bases unmatched to any gene: 11. As DNA, the CDR3 is TGCGCCAGCAGCGGGAGGCCCGGGGAGGGAGAGCAGTACTTC. It codes for CASSGRPGEGEQYF.

This clonotype was seen a handful of times. The chain couples TRBV9 to TRBJ2-5; 11 bases map to TRBD1. This CDR3 spans 14 amino acids. Germline V lookup: CDR1 SGDLS, CDR2 YYNGEE. With 5 bases clipped from V and 3 bases from J, the junction kept 3 bases outside the gene matches. The CDR3 nucleotides are TGTGCCAGCAGTAAGGGACAGGGGGAAGAGACCCAGTACTTC. Amino acid sequence: CASSKGQGEETQYF.

The chain is built from TRBV27 and TRBJ2-2; the D call may be TRBD1 or TRBD2 (5 bases each). This CDR3 comprises 17 residues. Germline CDR1 reads MNHEY; CDR2 reads SMNVEV (reference sequence). Between the trimmed V and J ends, which lost 3 bases and 3 bases, there was a span of 17 bases. The CDR3 loop is CASSFNLGTPDTGELFF. The CDR3 nucleotides are TGTGCCAGCAGTTTCAATTTGGGGACCCCGGACACCGGGGAGCTGTTTTTT.

This clonotype was seen only a few times. The genes are TRBV6-5 and TRBJ2-3; TRBD1 matches 7 bases. Germline V CDR1 and CDR2: MNHEY, SVGAGI. This CDR3 is built from 15 residues. V lost 2 bases and J lost 4; bases outside the gene matches: 6. This CDR3 reads CASSYTGVRADTQYF. The CDR3 DNA reads as TGTGCCAGCAGTTACACAGGGGTTCGTGCAGATACGCAGTATTTT.

This sequence joins TRBV7-2 and TRBJ2-3, with 9 nucleotides matching TRBD2. This CDR3 spans 17 amino acids. Unmatched junction bases numbered 6, after V lost 2 bases and J lost 0 bases. Germline V gives CDR1 SGHTA, CDR2 FQGNSA. The CDR3 DNA sequence: TGTGCCAGCAGCTTATCACGACTAGCGGCTAGCACAGATACGCAGTATTTT. Its translation: CASSLSRLAASTDTQYF.

V and J are TRBV7-2 and TRBJ2-5; perhaps TRBD1 as D (6 bases). Germline V lookup: CDR1 SGHTA, CDR2 FQGNSA. Trimming pared 7 bases from V and 1 base from J, leaving 16 bases between. The CDR3 length is 15 residues. CDR3 sequence: CASNQGQGPQETQYF. Written as DNA, the CDR3 is TGTGCCAGCAACCAGGGCCAGGGGCCCCAAGAGACCCAGTACTTC.

V usage is TRBV4-1 and J usage is TRBJ2-5; D gene uncertain. There are 14 residues in the CDR3. Germline V gene data show CDR1 as MGHRA and CDR2 as YSYEKL. Trimming removed 0 bases at V and 5 bases at J, with 10 bases between. CDR3 sequence reads: CASSQDRTDETQYF. Written as DNA, the CDR3 is TGCGCCAGCAGCCAAGATCGTACGGACGAGACCCAGTACTTC.

This clonotype was observed at least ten times. The rearrangement uses TRBV5-1 and TRBJ2-7; 8 positions match TRBD2. The germline gives CDR1 SGHRS, CDR2 YFSETQ. This CDR3 is built from 15 residues. J gave up 2 bases and V 3 bases, and 7 bases lay outside the gene matches. The DNA of the CDR3 is TGCGCCAGCAGCTCGGGAGGCGGGGGGACCTACGAGCAGTACTTC. Translating it yields CASSSGGGGTYEQYF.

In this sample, this clonotype turned up a few times. In DNA, the CDR3 is TGCAGTGCTCCCGAGCAGGGAGGGCCTAGACGCACAGATACGCAGTATTTT. Translation: CSAPEQGGPRRTDTQYF. The chain has TRBV20-1 and TRBJ2-3; 7 bases align to TRBD2. This CDR3 spans 17 amino acids. J gave up 1 base and V 5 bases, and 15 bases lay outside the gene matches. The germline CDR1 and CDR2 sequences are DFQATT and SNEGSKA (reference sequence).

This clonotype was counted only a few times. V usage is TRBV5-1 and J usage is TRBJ2-2, with D unresolved. CDR1 is SGHRS and CDR2 is YFSETQ in the germline V gene. V was trimmed by 3 bases and J by 13 bases, leaving 19 bases between them. The CDR3 contains 14 residues. CDR3 protein: CASSSSLAGVTLFF. The CDR3 DNA reads as TGCGCCAGCAGCTCCTCCCTTGCTGGGGTTACGCTGTTTTTT.

This sequence joins TRBV4-3 and TRBJ2-6; 8 bases fit TRBD1. Germline-derived CDR1 and CDR2 are LGHNA and YSLEER. Germline trimming cut 4 bases from V and 3 bases from J; bases unmatched to any gene: 8. CDR3 length: 17 amino acids. As DNA, the CDR3 is TGCGCCAGCAGCCCCAACGCCGGACAGGGTGGGGCCAACGTCCTGACTTTC. Residues: CASSPNAGQGGANVLTF.

The table lists this clonotype with many counts. The chain combines TRBV10-2 with TRBJ2-7, with 11 bases aligning to TRBD1. CDR1 and CDR2 from the germline V gene are WSHSY and SAAADI. This CDR3 is 14 amino acids long. The ends lost 4 bases at V and 4 bases at J; junction bases unmatched: 3. This chain's CDR3 is CASSAGTGGYEQYF. CDR3 nucleotides: TGCGCCAGCAGTGCCGGGACAGGGGGATACGAGCAGTACTTC.

J is TRBJ2-7 and V is TRBV10-3, with 10 bases identical to TRBD2. The germline V gene has CDR1 ENHRY and CDR2 SYGVKD. V was pared by 7 bases and J by 1 base, with 7 bases of the junction left unmatched. There are 15 residues in the CDR3. This CDR3 is CAITPGLAASYEQYF. CDR3 coding DNA: TGTGCCATCACCCCCGGACTAGCGGCATCCTACGAGCAGTACTTC.

This clonotype was seen only a few times. The chain uses TRBV24-1 and TRBJ2-2, with D possibly being TRBD2 (5 bases). Trimming cost V 8 bases and J 7 bases, with 10 bases left between them. Germline CDR1 reads KGHDR; CDR2 reads SFDVKD. The CDR3 contains 12 residues. CDR3 loop: CATTSGYGELFF. In DNA, the CDR3 is TGTGCCACCACCAGCGGATACGGGGAGCTGTTTTTT.

This clonotype has a handful of counts. J is TRBJ1-2 and V is TRBV6-5; 8 bases align to TRBD1. The V and J ends lost 2 bases and 10 bases, in that order; junction bases with no gene match: 9. CDR1 is MNHEY and CDR2 is SVGAGI in the germline V gene. The CDR3 totals 14 residues. The CDR3 loop reads CASSYTGQAADYTF. The CDR3 DNA reads TGTGCCAGCAGTTACACGGGACAGGCAGCCGACTACACCTTC.

The chain uses TRBV20-1 and TRBJ2-7, with 9 bases fitting TRBD2. The CDR3 has 15 amino acids. Losses at the gene ends were 0 bases for V and 2 bases for J; bases not matched to a gene: 5. Germline CDR1 and CDR2: DFQATT and SNEGSKA (reference sequence). This CDR3 reads CSARDASGVTYEQYF. The DNA of the CDR3 is TGCAGTGCTAGAGATGCTAGCGGGGTTACCTACGAGCAGTACTTC.

The chain employs TRBV5-1 and TRBJ2-7, with no clear D. The CDR3 spans 14 residues. V was cut by 0 bases and J by 6 bases, with 13 bases left in between. Germline assignment: CDR1 SGHRS and CDR2 YFSETQ. The CDR3 sequence: CASSLAAARGEQYF. The CDR3 DNA is TGCGCCAGCAGCTTGGCAGCAGCCCGCGGCGAGCAGTACTTC.

The chain is built from TRBV9 and TRBJ1-1; perhaps TRBD1 as D (5 bases). Trimming pared 6 bases from V and 0 bases from J, leaving 12 bases between. The CDR3 sequence is 14 residues long. The V gene's germline CDR1 is SGDLS and CDR2 YYNGEE. CDR3 sequence reads: CASTQSGVNTEAFF. CDR3 nucleotide sequence: TGTGCCAGCACCCAGTCGGGGGTGAACACTGAAGCTTTCTTT.

In its sample, this clonotype was seen many times. The rearrangement links TRBV12-3 or TRBV12-4 to TRBJ2-3; TRBD1 agrees at 9 bases. V was pared by 2 bases and J by 3 bases, with 3 bases of the junction left unmatched. This CDR3 contains 15 residues. CDR3 protein: CASSLRQGGTDTQYF. CDR3 coding DNA: TGTGCCAGCAGTTTAAGACAGGGGGGGACAGATACGCAGTATTTT.

This clonotype was counted a few times. This rearrangement joins TRBV25-1 to TRBJ2-2; 8 bases match TRBD1. The CDR3 consists of 15 residues. Germline values: CDR1 MGHDK, CDR2 SYGVNS. The V segment lost 4 bases and the J segment 5 bases; nucleotides outside the gene matches: 6. CDR3 sequence reads: CASSVRDRMTGELFF. The CDR3 bases are TGTGCCAGCAGTGTCCGGGACAGGATGACCGGGGAGCTGTTTTTT.